A selection of T cell receptor beta chains follows, all from one sample in a study of response to subunit inactivated influenza vaccine. TCRdb re-derived calls from the RT-PCR reads in MiXCR, one entry per CDR3 protein. The sample lists 650,000 to 800,000 distinct CDR3 sequences; approximately 15% were seen once. This specimen consisted of PBMCs from blood, obtained around 14 days before vaccination. The receptors come from a man aged 50-59 years who received an inactivated influenza vaccine. Both conserved end residues are part of each CDR3. Fields, in order: V gene, D gene, clone size, J gene, CDR3 protein, CDR3 DNA. A D gene is named only where the DNA matches it firmly. A clone size is listed for some rows: how often the clone was seen (once, few, many), or a class if it is expanded.

V: TRBV6-6
D: .
size: .
J: TRBJ2-1
CDR3: CASTPLGVNEQFF
DNA: TGTGCCAGCACCCCATTGGGTGTTAATGAGCAGTTCTTC

V: TRBV24-1
D: TRBD2
size: .
J: TRBJ2-2
CDR3: CATSDTTPGLAAGELFF
DNA: TGTGCCACCAGTGACACTACCCCGGGACTAGCGGCCGGGGAGCTGTTTTTT

V: TRBV6-1
D: .
size: .
J: TRBJ1-2
CDR3: CASMGSPRGGGYTF
DNA: TGTGCCAGCATGGGCAGCCCCCGTGGAGGTGGCTACACCTTC

V: TRBV5-1
D: TRBD1
size: .
J: TRBJ2-7
CDR3: CASRGGQGGYEQYF
DNA: TGCGCCAGCAGGGGCGGACAGGGCGGTTACGAGCAGTACTTC

V: TRBV7-9
D: .
size: .
J: TRBJ2-3
CDR3: CASSQPGLLEADTQYF
DNA: TGTGCCAGCAGCCAGCCGGGACTGCTAGAAGCAGATACGCAGTATTTT

V: TRBV5-5
D: TRBD1
size: .
J: TRBJ2-2
CDR3: CASSQGQGVSGELFF
DNA: TGTGCCAGCAGCCAGGGACAGGGGGTGTCCGGGGAGCTGTTTTTT

V: TRBV24-1
D: TRBD2
size: .
J: TRBJ2-5
CDR3: CATSPSGLAGVKGETQYF
DNA: TGTGCCACCAGTCCCTCCGGACTAGCGGGAGTAAAGGGAGAGACCCAGTACTTC

V: TRBV6-2/TRBV6-3
D: TRBD1
size: many
J: TRBJ1-1
CDR3: CASRATGGAEAFF
DNA: TGTGCCAGCAGAGCGACAGGGGGTGCTGAAGCTTTCTTT

V: TRBV4-1
D: TRBD2
size: few
J: TRBJ2-2
CDR3: CASSLRLAENTGELFF
DNA: TGCGCCAGCAGCCTAAGACTAGCGGAGAACACCGGGGAGCTGTTTTTT

V: TRBV20-1
D: .
size: .
J: TRBJ1-5
CDR3: CSARKRSNNQPQHF
DNA: TGCAGTGCTAGAAAACGCTCCAACAATCAGCCCCAGCATTTT

V: TRBV7-2
D: .
size: few
J: TRBJ1-5
CDR3: CASSLEGRGQPQHF
DNA: TGTGCCAGCAGCTTGGAGGGCAGGGGACAGCCCCAGCATTTT